The rows below give T cell receptor beta chains drawn from one sample of a study of STAT5B mutations in CD4+ large granular lymphocyte leukemia. The data were produced by immunoSEQ multiplex PCR, yet TCRdb's version contains in-frame clones alone and is incomplete. The sample holds 30,000 to 40,000 clones, 69% seen once. The source material was CD4+ T cells from blood buffy coats. All receptors derive from a human donor in good health. The CDR3 runs from the conserved cysteine through the conserved F or W. D genes are given only for firm matches. Size tells how often a clone was seen (once, few, many) or the class of an expanded clone, and some rows leave it out.

.	TRBV7-2	.	TRBJ1-1	CASSFKRVRNTEAFF	TGTGCCAGCAGCTTCAAAAGGGTGAGGAACACTGAAGCTTTCTTT
.	TRBV5-5	TRBD1	TRBJ2-7	CASSYRDRGVYEQYF	TGTGCCAGCAGCTACCGGGACAGGGGGGTCTACGAGCAGTACTTC
.	TRBV7-8	TRBD1	TRBJ1-5	CASSLSSTGNNQPQHF	TGTGCCAGCAGCTTATCGTCGACAGGGAACAATCAGCCCCAGCATTTT
.	TRBV11-3	TRBD2	TRBJ2-1	CASSLGGSGGTYNEQFF	TGTGCCAGCAGCTTAGGCGGTAGCGGGGGGACCTACAATGAGCAGTTCTTC
.	TRBV18	.	TRBJ2-2	CASSPPNWGMDTGELFF	TGTGCCAGCTCACCACCGAATTGGGGGATGGACACCGGGGAGCTGTTTTTT
few	TRBV30	.	TRBJ1-1	CAWSVSRGTEAFF	TGTGCCTGGAGTGTTTCTCGGGGCACTGAAGCTTTCTTT
.	TRBV6-5	TRBD1	TRBJ1-6	CASRGSGQGQSPLHF	TGTGCCAGCAGGGGTTCAGGACAGGGGCAATCACCCCTCCACTTT
.	TRBV6-5	.	TRBJ1-3	CASSTLRGNTIYF	TGTGCCAGCAGTACCCTTCGTGGAAACACCATATATTTT
few	TRBV4-2	.	TRBJ2-3	CASSQVFSGTDTQYF	TGTGCCAGCAGCCAAGTCTTCAGCGGCACAGATACGCAGTATTTT
.	TRBV2	.	TRBJ2-7	CASSELADGYEQYF	TGTGCCAGCAGTGAATTGGCGGATGGCTACGAGCAGTACTTC
.	TRBV9	.	TRBJ1-2	CASSVAYTPNYGYTF	TGTGCCAGCAGCGTAGCTTATACACCCAACTATGGCTACACCTTC
.	TRBV11-2	.	TRBJ1-5	CASSLGGRSNQPQHF	TGTGCCAGCAGCTTGGGAGGGCGTAGCAATCAGCCCCAGCATTTT
few	TRBV5-4	.	TRBJ2-3	CASSKDRGGTDTQYF	TGTGCCAGCAGCAAAGACAGGGGAGGGACAGATACGCAGTATTTT
.	TRBV2	TRBD1	TRBJ1-6	CASERDRDNSPLHF	TGTGCCAGCGAAAGGGACAGGGATAATTCACCCCTCCACTTT